The rows below give T cell receptor beta chains drawn from one sample of a study of spatial heterogeneity in lung cancer. TCRdb called the 5' RACE reads again in MiXCR, with one record for every CDR3 protein. Seen here are about 80,000 distinct CDR3 sequences, 15% to 25% observed once, and the top ten hold about 6.6%. The starting material was PBMCs, obtained at surgery. The receptor set was obtained from a male donor with early-stage non-small cell lung cancer. Both conserved end residues are part of each CDR3. Fields, in order: J gene, V gene, clone size, D gene, CDR3 DNA, CDR3 protein. The D gene is left open where the match is weak. Only some rows state a clone size, as once, few, many or a class for expanded clones.

J: TRBJ1-1; V: TRBV29-1; size: many; D: NA; DNA: TGCAGCGTTGATCCCACCCCTGACAGGATGAACACTGAAGCTTTCTTT; CDR3: CSVDPTPDRMNTEAFF
J: TRBJ2-3; V: TRBV20-1; size: NA; D: NA; DNA: TGCAGTGCTAGAGATAATCAGGCCGACACAGATACGCAGTATTTT; CDR3: CSARDNQADTDTQYF
J: TRBJ2-7; V: TRBV6-5; size: few; D: NA; DNA: TGTGCCAGCAGTGTGGACAGCCAAAGTAACTACGAGCAGTACTTC; CDR3: CASSVDSQSNYEQYF
J: TRBJ2-2; V: TRBV7-3; size: many; D: NA; DNA: TGTGCCAGCAGCCCTTCGGGAGCGAGGACCGGGGAGCTGTTTTTT; CDR3: CASSPSGARTGELFF
J: TRBJ2-1; V: TRBV6-2/TRBV6-3; size: few; D: NA; DNA: TGTGCCAGCAGTCTCCATAGCGAGGGCTCCTACAATGAGCAGTTCTTC; CDR3: CASSLHSEGSYNEQFF
J: TRBJ1-1; V: TRBV3-1; size: NA; D: NA; DNA: TGTGCCAGCAGGCCTGGGACGGCGAACACTGAAGCTTTCTTT; CDR3: CASRPGTANTEAFF
J: TRBJ2-7; V: TRBV27; size: many; D: NA; DNA: TGTGCCAGCAGTCCGGGACAAAGATACGAGCAGTACTTC; CDR3: CASSPGQRYEQYF
J: TRBJ2-3; V: TRBV11-3; size: NA; D: NA; DNA: TGTGCCAGCAGCTCGTCCGGCACAGATACGCAGTATTTT; CDR3: CASSSSGTDTQYF
J: TRBJ2-7; V: TRBV20-1; size: NA; D: NA; DNA: TGCAGTGCTAGAGCAAAACCTACTGTGGGGTACGAGCAGTACTTC; CDR3: CSARAKPTVGYEQYF
J: TRBJ1-5; V: TRBV5-1; size: few; D: NA; DNA: TGCGCCAGCAGCACGTCCGGGCCTCAGCCCCAGCATTTT; CDR3: CASSTSGPQPQHF
J: TRBJ2-1; V: TRBV28; size: many; D: NA; DNA: TGTGCCAGCAGGCGTCTGGACACCAACAATGAGCAGTTCTTC; CDR3: CASRRLDTNNEQFF
J: TRBJ2-5; V: TRBV19; size: few; D: NA; DNA: TGTGCCAGTAGTACACCCTACCCCAAGACCCAGTACTTC; CDR3: CASSTPYPKTQYF
J: TRBJ2-3; V: TRBV7-2; size: NA; D: NA; DNA: TGTGCCAGCAGCTTACTACCTGCCCCAGATACGCAGTATTTT; CDR3: CASSLLPAPDTQYF
J: TRBJ2-7; V: TRBV5-1; size: few; D: TRBD2; DNA: TGCGCCAGCAGCTTGGGGACTAGCGGCCCCTACGAGCAGTACTTC; CDR3: CASSLGTSGPYEQYF
J: TRBJ1-1; V: TRBV2; size: NA; D: NA; DNA: TGTGCCAGCAGTGAACGGCGCACTGAAGCTTTCTTT; CDR3: CASSERRTEAFF
J: TRBJ2-2; V: TRBV7-2; size: few; D: NA; DNA: TGTGCCAGCAGCGCGGACCGTAAGACCGGGGAGCTGTTTTTT; CDR3: CASSADRKTGELFF
J: TRBJ2-3; V: TRBV20-1; size: NA; D: NA; DNA: TGCAGTGCTAGGACATCCCTCGGCACAGATACGCAGTATTTT; CDR3: CSARTSLGTDTQYF
J: TRBJ2-3; V: TRBV27; size: few; D: NA; DNA: TGTGCCAGCCAAGGGGGGTCGAGCACAGATACGCAGTATTTT; CDR3: CASQGGSSTDTQYF
J: TRBJ2-1; V: TRBV11-2; size: few; D: TRBD2; DNA: TGTGCCAGCAGCTTAGCGGGGGGAGCCTACAATGAGCAGTTCTTC; CDR3: CASSLAGGAYNEQFF
J: TRBJ1-4; V: TRBV9; size: NA; D: TRBD1; DNA: TGTGCCAGCAGCGTAGGGACAGGGAAGGCTAATGAAAAACTGTTTTTT; CDR3: CASSVGTGKANEKLFF
J: TRBJ2-1; V: TRBV3-1; size: NA; D: TRBD2; DNA: TGTGCCAGCAGTCAAATAGCGGGAGGGCGGGAGCAGTTCTTC; CDR3: CASSQIAGGREQFF
J: TRBJ2-7; V: TRBV29-1; size: medium-sized; D: TRBD2; DNA: TGCAGCGTTGTTATGCGGGGGACCTACGAGCAGTACTTC; CDR3: CSVVMRGTYEQYF
J: TRBJ2-2; V: TRBV30; size: few; D: TRBD2; DNA: TGTGCCTGGAGTGTACTCCCTCTGGCGGGGGGGTCAATCGGGGAGCTGTTTTTT; CDR3: CAWSVLPLAGGSIGELFF
J: TRBJ2-7; V: TRBV19; size: few; D: NA; DNA: TGTGCCAGTCGGGACGGAGACTACGAGCAGTACTTC; CDR3: CASRDGDYEQYF
J: TRBJ1-1; V: TRBV20-1; size: NA; D: TRBD1; DNA: TGCAGTGCTAGCCGGGACAGGGAGGCTGAAGCTTTCTTT; CDR3: CSASRDREAEAFF
J: TRBJ1-1; V: TRBV6-2/TRBV6-3; size: NA; D: NA; DNA: TGTGCCAGCACCTACGAAAAAGGGAAAGTCAACACTGAAGCTTTCTTT; CDR3: CASTYEKGKVNTEAFF
J: TRBJ2-3; V: TRBV20-1; size: NA; D: TRBD2; DNA: TGCAGTGCTGGGGGACTAGCGGCTGATACGCAGTATTTT; CDR3: CSAGGLAADTQYF
J: TRBJ2-7; V: TRBV20-1; size: NA; D: TRBD2; DNA: TGCAGTGCTAGAGGGCTAGCGGGAGGGTCCTACGAGCAGTACTTC; CDR3: CSARGLAGGSYEQYF
J: TRBJ2-3; V: TRBV3-1; size: NA; D: TRBD1; DNA: TGTGCCAGCAGCCAGGGACAGGGGGCGACGACAGATACGCAGTATTTT; CDR3: CASSQGQGATTDTQYF
J: TRBJ1-5; V: TRBV7-2; size: NA; D: TRBD1; DNA: TGTGCCAGCAGCTCGGGACAGACTAGCAATCAGCCCCAGCATTTT; CDR3: CASSSGQTSNQPQHF
J: TRBJ2-1; V: TRBV5-1; size: few; D: NA; DNA: TGCGCCAGCAGCTTGTGGGGAAACAATGAGCAGTTCTTC; CDR3: CASSLWGNNEQFF
J: TRBJ1-1; V: TRBV18; size: NA; D: NA; DNA: TGTGCCAGCTCACCTCTCCATAATGAGGTGATGAACACTGAAGCTTTCTTT; CDR3: CASSPLHNEVMNTEAFF
J: TRBJ1-3; V: TRBV6-5; size: NA; D: NA; DNA: TGTGCCAGCAGGGGGTGGGATGGAAACACCATATATTTT; CDR3: CASRGWDGNTIYF
J: TRBJ2-1; V: TRBV28; size: few; D: TRBD2; DNA: TGTGCCAGCAGTGAACTAGCGGGAATCACGGACAATGAGCAGTTCTTC; CDR3: CASSELAGITDNEQFF
J: TRBJ2-3; V: TRBV5-1; size: NA; D: TRBD1; DNA: TGCGCCAGCAGCCAGAGGACAGGGGGCACAGATACGCAGTATTTT; CDR3: CASSQRTGGTDTQYF
J: TRBJ2-3; V: TRBV3-1; size: NA; D: NA; DNA: TGTGCCAGCAGCCAGGGTGTAGTTGAAACGCAGTATTTT; CDR3: CASSQGVVETQYF
J: TRBJ1-1; V: TRBV20-1; size: NA; D: NA; DNA: TGCAGTGCTGATCCGGGAGAAAAAGCTTTCTTT; CDR3: CSADPGEKAFF
J: TRBJ1-1; V: TRBV3-1; size: many; D: NA; DNA: TGTGCCAGCAGCCGCCTAAACACTGAAGCTTTCTTT; CDR3: CASSRLNTEAFF
J: TRBJ2-5; V: TRBV5-1; size: many; D: NA; DNA: TGCGCCAGCAGTGGGGGGACAGTTCTAGGCGGAGAGACCCAGTACTTC; CDR3: CASSGGTVLGGETQYF
J: TRBJ2-1; V: TRBV7-2; size: many; D: NA; DNA: TGTGCCAGCAGCCTGTACGGGGGTGAGCAGTTCTTC; CDR3: CASSLYGGEQFF
J: TRBJ2-7; V: TRBV25-1; size: many; D: NA; DNA: TGTGCCAGCAGTGAGGGCTACGAGCAGTACTTC; CDR3: CASSEGYEQYF
J: TRBJ2-3; V: TRBV9; size: NA; D: TRBD2; DNA: TGTGCCAGCAGCGGAACTAGCGGGGGGGAGGATACGCAGTATTTT; CDR3: CASSGTSGGEDTQYF
J: TRBJ2-7; V: TRBV20-1; size: NA; D: TRBD2; DNA: TGCAGTGCTCCCGGGACTAGCGGGAACGGGTATTACGAGCAGTACTTC; CDR3: CSAPGTSGNGYYEQYF
J: TRBJ1-5; V: TRBV20-1; size: NA; D: NA; DNA: TGCAGTGCCCCCTATCGGGGGGCAAATCAGCCCCAGCATTTT; CDR3: CSAPYRGANQPQHF
J: TRBJ2-6; V: TRBV7-6; size: few; D: NA; DNA: TGTGCCAGCAGCTTAGATGTTTCTGGGGCCAACGTCCTGACTTTC; CDR3: CASSLDVSGANVLTF
J: TRBJ1-2; V: TRBV12-3/TRBV12-4; size: many; D: TRBD1; DNA: TGTGCCAGCAGTCTGGCCCCTCTTCTCCGGGACAGAGGATATAGAAGGGGCTACACCTTC; CDR3: CASSLAPLLRDRGYRRGYTF
J: TRBJ2-1; V: TRBV23-1; size: NA; D: NA; DNA: TGCGCCAGCAGTCTCTGGGGCGGGGTGGTCAATGAGCAGTTCTTC; CDR3: CASSLWGGVVNEQFF
J: TRBJ2-1; V: TRBV19; size: few; D: NA; DNA: TGTGCCCCGGAAGGGGGGCATGAGCAGTTCTTC; CDR3: CAPEGGHEQFF
J: TRBJ2-1; V: TRBV11-2; size: NA; D: NA; DNA: TGTGCCAGCAGCATGACCAACTCCTACAATGAGCAGTTCTTC; CDR3: CASSMTNSYNEQFF
J: TRBJ1-2; V: TRBV18; size: many; D: NA; DNA: TGTGCCAGCTCAGAGGTTGAAATGAATGGCTACACCTTC; CDR3: CASSEVEMNGYTF
J: TRBJ1-1; V: TRBV5-5; size: few; D: NA; DNA: TGTGCCAGCAGCTTTAGGGATCTGGTGACTGAAGCTTTCTTT; CDR3: CASSFRDLVTEAFF
J: TRBJ2-3; V: TRBV11-2; size: many; D: NA; DNA: TGTGCCAGCAGCTTAGAGGGAGCGGGCGCAGATACGCAGTATTTT; CDR3: CASSLEGAGADTQYF
J: TRBJ2-3; V: TRBV2; size: many; D: TRBD1; DNA: TGTGCCAATTCGGGACAGGGCACAGATACGCAGTATTTT; CDR3: CANSGQGTDTQYF
J: TRBJ2-1; V: TRBV6-5; size: few; D: TRBD2; DNA: TGTGCCAGCTATCTAGCGGGAGGCAATGAGCAGTTCTTC; CDR3: CASYLAGGNEQFF
J: TRBJ2-7; V: TRBV5-1; size: few; D: TRBD1; DNA: TGCGCCAGTAGCCGAACAGGGGCGGACTCCTACGAGCAGTACTTC; CDR3: CASSRTGADSYEQYF